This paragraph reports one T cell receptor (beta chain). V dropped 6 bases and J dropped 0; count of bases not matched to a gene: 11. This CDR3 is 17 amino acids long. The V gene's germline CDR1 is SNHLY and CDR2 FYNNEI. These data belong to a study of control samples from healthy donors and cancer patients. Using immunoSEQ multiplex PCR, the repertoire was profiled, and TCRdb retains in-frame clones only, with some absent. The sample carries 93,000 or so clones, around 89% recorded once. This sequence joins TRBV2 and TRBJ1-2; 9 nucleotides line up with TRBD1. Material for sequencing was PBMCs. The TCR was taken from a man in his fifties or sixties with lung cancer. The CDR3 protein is CASRGGTGLQSNYGYTF. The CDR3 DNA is TGTGCCAGCAGGGGGGGGACAGGGCTCCAATCTAACTATGGCTACACCTTC.